This entry lists 4 T cell receptor beta chains sequenced from one sample in a study of CD8 T cells in ankylosing spondylitis. TCRdb recomputed calls from the 5' RACE reads with MiXCR, one row per CDR3 protein. The repertoire consists of 220,000 or so distinct CDR3 sequences, with approximately 20% occurring once and the leading ten covering 42%. General study results and limits: Typical of ankylosing spondylitis blood, it appeared, was a TCR beta motif of seven to nine highly homologous variants.

Their antigens are not known. Sequenced input: blood, either unsorted or a sorted T cell fraction (not recorded which). The receptors shown here come from a male donor with ankylosing spondylitis.

This clonotype came up a few times. DNA for the CDR3: TGTGCCAGCAGCTTAGCGCTCGGGGACGAGCAGTACTTC. Translated, it gives CASSLALGDEQYF. This rearrangement joins TRBV7-9 to TRBJ2-7; D possibly corresponds to TRBD2 (5 bases). The germline CDR1 and CDR2 sequences are SEHNR and FQNEAQ (reference sequence). V was pared by 0 bases and J by 5 bases, with 8 bases between. CDR3 length equals 13 residues.

V and J are TRBV13 and TRBJ1-2; TRBD1 might be the D (5 bases). The CDR3 consists of 12 residues. The germline V gene has CDR1 PRHDT and CDR2 FYEKMQ (reference sequence). The V end lost 4 bases, the J end lost 6 bases, and 9 bases lay between the germline ends. The DNA for the CDR3 is TGTGCCAGCAGCTGGGGACTTGATGGCTACACCTTC. It specifies CASSWGLDGYTF. The full variable domain, with the rest looked up from reference TRBV13 and TRBJ1-2, is AAGVIQSPRHLIKEKRETATLKCYPIPRHDTVYWYQQGPGQDPQFLISFYEKMQSDKGSIPDRFSAQQFSDYHSELNMSSLELGDSALYFCASSWGLDGYTFGSGTRLTVV.

The V gene is TRBV2, the J gene TRBJ2-2, with D uncertain. The CDR3 covers 14 residues. CDR1 is SNHLY, CDR2 FYNNEI, per germline. The V end lost 7 bases, the J end lost 1 base, and 10 bases lay between the germline ends. CDR3 sequence reads: CASTRTENTGELFF. Written as DNA, the CDR3 is TGTGCCAGCACCAGGACCGAGAACACCGGGGAGCTGTTTTTT.

Turning to this clonotype: Lacking the conserved final phenylalanine or tryptophan, this CDR3 likely reflects a read error. The chain uses TRBV11-2 and TRBJ2-5; 7 bases agree with TRBD1. The V and J ends lost 3 bases and 2 bases, in that order; junction bases with no gene match: 3. From germline, CDR1 is SGHAT and CDR2 FQNNGV. The CDR3 is 14 residues long. The CDR3 coding sequence is TGTGCCAGCAGCTTGGACAGGATACAAGAGACCCAGTACATC. It codes for CASSLDRIQETQYI.